This T cell receptor (beta chain) was captured by sequencing in a study of CD8 T cells in Susac syndrome. Germline CDR1 reads SGHTA; CDR2 reads FQGNSA. V was cut by 8 bases and J by 6 bases, with 14 bases left in between. This CDR3 has 13 residues. Study-wide results and caveats: The study recognized that the number of individuals in its TCR sequencing and HLA analysis was relatively small.

cDNA came from approximately 0.5 to 1 ug RNA primed by random hexamers. Across 54 Vbeta and 13 Jbeta, TCR beta CDR3 was amplified with immunoSEQ multiplex PCR. TCRdb re-called the immunoSEQ multiplex PCR reads through MiXCR, storing one row per CDR3 protein. The sample yields roughly 120,000 distinct CDR3 sequences, approximately 94% seen once. To note about this clonotype: Its antigen is currently unknown.

Healthy donors formed controls matched for age and sex. Sample: CD4+ T cells from PBMCs. V usage is TRBV7-2 and J usage is TRBJ2-1; D possibly corresponds to TRBD2 (6 bases). This receptor was taken from a human donor in good health. The CDR3, as DNA: TGTGCCAGCGGGGACTCCGGGGCCAATGAGCAGTTCTTC. This gives the protein CASGDSGANEQFF.